The TCR beta chain described here comes from a study of blood T cells in healthy people across ages. Together with a sample-barcoded 5' primer, a J-beta primer mix was included in a second PCR lasting about 6 to 11 cycles. Carrying 12 random nucleotides, a template-switch adaptor labeled each individual cDNA molecule. TCRdb redid the calling of the 5' RACE reads with MiXCR, one entry per CDR3 protein. The sample yields hundreds of thousands of distinct CDR3 sequences, over 20% seen once. Details on this clonotype: Its antigen is not identified.

V was trimmed by 6 bases and J by 3 bases, leaving 12 bases between them. This CDR3 contains 14 residues. Germline values: CDR1 DFQATT, CDR2 SNEGSKA (reference sequence). Study-wide results and limits: With donor CMV status unknown, expanded clonotype changes were possibly confounded. Naive T cell percentage showed a strong correlation with the diversity of TCR beta.

The clonotype originates from a man in his 70s in good health. Sequenced sample: blood. This chain joins TRBV20-1 and TRBJ2-6, with a possible D match to TRBD1 (6 bases). The CDR3 here is CSACRGSGANVLTF. CDR3 nucleotides: TGCAGTGCCTGCAGGGGTAGTGGGGCCAACGTCCTGACTTTC.